This entry describes one TCR beta chain. Trimming pared 1 base from V and 2 bases from J, leaving 15 bases between. Germline values: CDR1 SNHLY, CDR2 FYNNEI. The CDR3 runs to 16 residues. Original processing methods: Amplification of reference gene primers was used by the study to estimate nucleated cell counts. Clones were read by immunoSEQ multiplex PCR, and TCRdb kept only the in-frame ones, dropping some. Clone size and V and J calls were adopted from that table, with D and trimming inferred from the DNA. Of roughly 92,000 clones listed, approximately 80% are singletons. The source of the sample is a study of blood T cell repertoires in COVID-19. The overall study: PBMCs, B-cell-depleted T cells, or T cells provided the cDNA or gDNA that made up the material.

The specimen sequenced was peripheral blood. The sequence came from a woman over 75 with active or convalescent COVID-19. The chain is built from TRBV2 and TRBJ2-7; D may be TRBD1 (5 bases). CDR3 residues: CASSEGVGPIPYEQYF. The CDR3 DNA reads TGTGCCAGCAGTGAAGGGGTGGGGCCAATACCCTACGAGCAGTACTTC.